Presented here are 17 T cell receptor beta chains from one specimen sequenced in a study of blood T cell repertoires in COVID-19. Sequenced by immunoSEQ multiplex PCR; TCRdb stores in-frame clones only, minus some. Of about 140,000 clones in the sample, over 80% were seen once. Material for sequencing was peripheral blood. All receptors come from a man in his sixties with active or convalescent COVID-19.

V gene TRBV6-5 combines with J gene TRBJ1-4; 8 nucleotides match TRBD1. Unmatched junction bases numbered 9, after V lost 7 bases and J lost 5 bases. CDR1 MNHEY and CDR2 SVGAGI come from the germline V gene. The CDR3 length is 15 residues. The CDR3 region has the DNA TGTGCCAGCACCAGCTCTTGGACAGGGAATGAAAAACTGTTTTTT. Its protein product is CASTSSWTGNEKLFF.

V and J are TRBV3-1 (or the pseudogene TRBV3-2) and TRBJ2-6; 8 nucleotides agree with TRBD2. Germline values: CDR1 LGHDT, CDR2 YNNKEL (reference sequence). The CDR3 runs to 19 residues. The J segment lost 2 bases and the V segment lost 1 base, leaving 10 bases of the junction unmatched. CDR3 loop: CASSQVGAGGLAGANVLTF. CDR3 bases: TGTGCCAGCAGCCAAGTGGGGGCGGGAGGACTAGCTGGGGCCAACGTCCTGACTTTC.

This chain joins TRBV5-1 and TRBJ2-7; 12 bases are shared with TRBD2. The CDR3 spans 19 residues. The germline V gene encodes CDR1 SGHRS and CDR2 YFSETQ. J was trimmed by 1 base and V by 4 bases; bases with no gene match: 15. The CDR3 DNA sequence: TGCGCCAGCAGCAAACCGGGACACACAGGGACTAGCGGGTCCTACGAGCAGTACTTC. As protein: CASSKPGHTGTSGSYEQYF.

The sample holds one count of this clone. V usage is TRBV1 and J usage is TRBJ2-7; the table's TRBD2 call for D was not verified on the DNA. TRBV1 is a pseudogene. The CDR3 sequence is 15 residues long. As DNA, the CDR3 is TGCACCAGCAGCCAAGAGCAGCGGGTCACCTACGAGCAGTACTTC. Amino acid sequence: CTSSQEQRVTYEQYF.

The V gene is TRBV10-1, the J gene TRBJ1-4; 7 nucleotides match TRBD1. CDR3 length: 13 residues. From germline, CDR1 is WNHNN and CDR2 SYGVQD (reference sequence). Trimming removed 2 bases from V and 8 bases from J; junction bases left unmatched: 2. The CDR3 nucleotides read TGCGCCAGCAGTGAGGCAGGGGGAGAAAAACTGTTTTTT. This codes for CASSEAGGEKLFF.

The chain joins TRBV7-2 to TRBJ1-6; D possibly corresponds to TRBD1 (6 bases). CDR1 is SGHTA and CDR2 is FQGNSA in the germline V gene. V was pared by 5 bases and J by 4 bases, with 9 bases between. CDR3 length: 14 amino acids. CDR3 in DNA: TGTGCCAGCAGCCCAGGACAGTATAATTCACCCCTCCACTTT. This translates into CASSPGQYNSPLHF.

The J gene is TRBJ2-3, the V gene TRBV5-6, with TRBD1 matching over 9 bases. This CDR3 region has 13 residues. J was trimmed by 14 bases and V by 4 bases; bases with no gene match: 11. The germline V gene encodes CDR1 SGHDT and CDR2 YYEEEE. Written as DNA, the CDR3 is TGTGCCAGCAGCCCGACAGGGGGGGTATTTCTGTATTTT. Translated, it gives CASSPTGGVFLYF. The complete variable domain, with remaining parts taken from reference TRBV5-6 and TRBJ2-3, reads DAGVTQSPTHLIKTRGQQVTLRCSPKSGHDTVSWYQQALGQGPQFIFQYYEEEERQRGNFPDRFSGHQFPNYSSELNVNALLLGDSALYLCASSPTGGVFLYFGPGTRLTVL.

Written as DNA, the CDR3 is TGTGCCAGCAGTGTGTCAACAGGGCTCGGCACAGATACGCAGTATTTT. Its translation: CASSVSTGLGTDTQYF. The chain combines TRBV25-1 with TRBJ2-3; a possible D gene is TRBD1 (6 bases). Germline CDR1 MGHDK, CDR2 SYGVNS. V was trimmed by 4 bases and J by 1 base, leaving 15 bases between them. This CDR3 region has 16 residues.

V gene TRBV28 combines with J gene TRBJ1-4; 7 bases line up with TRBD1. Germline assignment: CDR1 MDHEN and CDR2 SYDVKM. This CDR3 region has 16 residues. V was clipped by 1 base and J by 7 bases; unmatched bases: 9. The CDR3 loop reads CASSLSTGEGREKLFF. The CDR3 DNA sequence: TGTGCCAGCAGTTTATCCACAGGGGAAGGACGTGAAAAACTGTTTTTT.

The gene calls are TRBV19 and TRBJ2-7; D gene ambiguous. CDR3 size: 12 residues. The germline V gene encodes CDR1 LNHDA and CDR2 SQIVND (reference sequence). V lost 3 bases and J lost 3, with 6 bases in between. The CDR3 DNA is TGTGCCAGTAGTATTGGCGGCTACGAGCAGTACTTC. Protein product: CASSIGGYEQYF.

This clone appeared a few times. The rearrangement joins TRBV28 to TRBJ1-2, with 10 bases lining up with TRBD1. With 10 bases clipped from V and 4 bases from J, the junction kept 9 bases outside the gene matches. Germline V gene sequence: CDR1 MDHEN, CDR2 SYDVKM. The CDR3 sequence is 14 residues long. CDR3 protein: CAIRRQGAGYGYTF. As DNA, the CDR3 is TGTGCCATCAGACGACAGGGGGCGGGCTATGGCTACACCTTC.

This clone was observed once. The chain is built from TRBV6-5 and TRBJ2-7; 10 nucleotides agree with TRBD1. Unmatched junction bases numbered 8, after V lost 4 bases and J lost 5 bases. The CDR3 is 15 amino acids. Germline CDR1 and CDR2: MNHEY and SVGAGI. CDR3 in amino acids: CASSWTRDRGHEQYF. CDR3 nucleotide sequence: TGTGCCAGCAGTTGGACCCGGGACAGGGGCCACGAGCAGTACTTC.

The chain employs TRBV5-1 and TRBJ1-2, with TRBD1 identical over 10 bases. Germline assignment: CDR1 SGHRS and CDR2 YFSETQ. The ends lost 2 bases at V and 7 bases at J; junction bases unmatched: 8. The CDR3 sequence is 15 residues long. The CDR3 DNA follows: TGCGCCAGCAGCTTACTGACAGGGGGCGAATCTGGCTACACCTTC. Its protein is CASSLLTGGESGYTF. Together with reference TRBV5-1 and TRBJ1-2, the CDR3 gives the full variable domain: KAGVTQTPRYLIKTRGQQVTLSCSPISGHRSVSWYQQTPGQGLQFLFEYFSETQRNKGNFPGRFSGRQFSNSRSEMNVSTLELGDSALYLCASSLLTGGESGYTFGSGTRLTVV.

The chain carries TRBV2 and TRBJ2-1; 14 nucleotides line up with TRBD2. Germline V gives CDR1 SNHLY, CDR2 FYNNEI. This CDR3 contains 15 residues. J was trimmed by 6 bases and V by 6 bases; bases with no gene match: 4. This CDR3 reads CASSRTSGRINEQFF. The DNA for the CDR3 is TGTGCCAGCAGCCGGACTAGCGGGAGGATCAATGAGCAGTTCTTC.

This chain uses TRBV6-5 with TRBJ1-1; D unresolved. The CDR3 has 14 amino acids. The germline gives CDR1 MNHEY, CDR2 SVGAGI. V was clipped by 2 bases and J by 0 bases, with 7 bases between them. The CDR3 here is CASSYGQMNTEAFF. DNA for the CDR3: TGTGCCAGCAGTTACGGGCAGATGAACACTGAAGCTTTCTTT.

This sequence joins TRBV24-1 and TRBJ1-5; 7 nucleotides line up with TRBD1. Germline CDR1 KGHDR, CDR2 SFDVKD. The CDR3 length is 16 residues. Trimming cost V 4 bases and J 1 base; bases outside gene matches: 6. The CDR3 DNA reads as TGTGCCACCAGTGAGCGACAGGGTGGGAGCAATCAGCCCCAGCATTTT. It codes for CATSERQGGSNQPQHF.

This sequence joins TRBV18 and TRBJ1-6; maybe TRBD1 (5 bases). Germline V gives CDR1 KGHSH, CDR2 LQKENI. The V end was cut by 1 base, the J end by 8 bases, with 6 bases between. This CDR3 spans 13 amino acids. CDR3 bases: TGTGCCAGCTCACCACGCAGGGATTCACCCCTCCACTTT. It codes for CASSPRRDSPLHF.